These 10 T cell receptor beta chains were all obtained from the same sample, sequenced in a study of early T cells in non-severe SARS-CoV-2 infection. TCRdb called the 5' RACE reads again in MiXCR, with one record for every CDR3 protein. The sample includes roughly 100,000 distinct CDR3 sequences, less than 15% of them seen just once. Sequences were obtained from whole blood. These receptors all come from an adult who was a healthcare worker with PCR-confirmed SARS-CoV-2 infection or an uninfected control (not recorded which).

The chain employs TRBV7-2 and TRBJ2-3; unclear D gene. V lost 3 bases to trimming and J lost 0 bases, with 10 bases between them. CDR3 length: 15 amino acids. From germline, CDR1 is SGHTA and CDR2 FQGNSA. This CDR3 is CASSFSGASTDTQYF. In DNA form, the CDR3 reads TGTGCCAGCAGCTTCTCCGGAGCTAGCACAGATACGCAGTATTTT.

This rearrangement joins TRBV29-1 to TRBJ1-2; D perhaps matches TRBD1 (6 bases). V was cut by 5 bases and J by 8 bases, with 12 bases left in between. The CDR3 has 11 amino acids. CDR1 and CDR2 from the germline V gene are SQVTM and ANQGSEA. Here the CDR3 reads CSVSGGGGYTF. The DNA of the CDR3 is TGCAGCGTTAGTGGGGGCGGCGGCTACACCTTC.

The table lists this clonotype with a few counts. The rearrangement links TRBV29-1 to TRBJ2-5; D is perhaps TRBD2 (6 bases). This CDR3 contains 13 residues. The germline V gene encodes CDR1 SQVTM and CDR2 ANQGSEA. V was pared by 6 bases and J by 2 bases, with 13 bases between. In nucleotides, the CDR3 is TGCAGCGTGGGGCGGGGAGAACAAGAGACCCAGTACTTC. It yields the protein CSVGRGEQETQYF.

Many counts were recorded for this clonotype. The genes are TRBV4-1 and TRBJ2-7; D gene unclear. Trimming took off 4 bases at V and 0 bases at J, with 13 bases between the two ends. The CDR3 sequence is 15 residues long. Germline CDR1 is MGHRA and CDR2 is YSYEKL. The CDR3 nucleotides are TGCGCCAGCAGCCCTTTTGGTTGGGGCTCCTACGAGCAGTACTTC. It yields the protein CASSPFGWGSYEQYF.

A few counts support this clonotype. The chain combines TRBV7-9 with TRBJ2-3, with TRBD2 matching 8 bases. Germline lookup yields CDR1 SEHNR and CDR2 FQNEAQ (reference sequence). Trimming at V came to 0 bases and at J to 2 bases, leaving 1 base not matched to a gene. This CDR3 has 15 amino acids. The CDR3 DNA is TGTGCCAGCAGCTTAGCTAGCGGGATCACAGATACGCAGTATTTT. It yields the protein CASSLASGITDTQYF.

This clonotype was counted ten times or more. The V gene is TRBV21-1, the J gene TRBJ2-7. TRBV21-1 is an annotated pseudogene. CDR3 length equals 10 residues. The CDR3: CARDGDKQYF. For the CDR3, the DNA is TGTGCCAGGGATGGGGATAAGCAGTACTTC.

This clonotype was counted ten times or more. The chain recombines TRBV19 with TRBJ1-2; no firm D call. CDR1 LNHDA and CDR2 SQIVND come from the germline V gene (reference sequence). The CDR3 is 14 residues long. V shed 3 bases and J shed 3 bases, with 11 bases lying between them. The CDR3 here is CASSIDRLDYGYTF. The CDR3 DNA sequence: TGTGCCAGTAGTATCGACCGATTGGACTATGGCTACACCTTC.

This clonotype was found many times. The V and J genes are TRBV29-1 and TRBJ2-7; TRBD2 matches at 9 bases. Germline assignment: CDR1 SQVTM and CDR2 ANQGSEA. This CDR3 has 16 residues. Unmatched junction bases numbered 16, after V lost 6 bases and J lost 4 bases. CDR3 amino acids: CSVQKSSGRSSYEQYF. For the CDR3, the DNA is TGCAGCGTCCAAAAATCCAGCGGGAGGTCCTCTTACGAGCAGTACTTC.

This clonotype was found a few times. The CDR3 region has the DNA TGTGCCAGCTCACCTCCGGGACCCTTGAATGAAAAACTGTTTTTT. Its protein is CASSPPGPLNEKLFF. The chain recombines TRBV18 with TRBJ1-4, with D perhaps matching TRBD1 (5 bases). V dropped 3 bases and J dropped 5 bases, with 13 bases sitting between them. The CDR3 is 15 amino acids. Germline V gene data show CDR1 as KGHSH and CDR2 as LQKENI. Looking up the rest from reference TRBV18 and TRBJ1-4 gives the full variable domain: NAGVMQNPRHLVRRRGQEARLRCSPMKGHSHVYWYRQLPEEGLKFMVYLQKENIIDESGMPKERFSAEFPKEGPSILRIQQVVRGDSAAYFCASSPPGPLNEKLFFGSGTQLSVL.

The chain links TRBV2 to TRBJ2-1; 7 nucleotides agree with TRBD2. The CDR3 is made up of 13 amino acids. The germline V gene has CDR1 SNHLY and CDR2 FYNNEI. The ends lost 1 base at V and 15 bases at J; junction bases unmatched: 9. CDR3 sequence reads: CASSEEGEGLTFF. DNA for the CDR3: TGTGCCAGCAGTGAAGAGGGAGAGGGACTAACGTTCTTC.